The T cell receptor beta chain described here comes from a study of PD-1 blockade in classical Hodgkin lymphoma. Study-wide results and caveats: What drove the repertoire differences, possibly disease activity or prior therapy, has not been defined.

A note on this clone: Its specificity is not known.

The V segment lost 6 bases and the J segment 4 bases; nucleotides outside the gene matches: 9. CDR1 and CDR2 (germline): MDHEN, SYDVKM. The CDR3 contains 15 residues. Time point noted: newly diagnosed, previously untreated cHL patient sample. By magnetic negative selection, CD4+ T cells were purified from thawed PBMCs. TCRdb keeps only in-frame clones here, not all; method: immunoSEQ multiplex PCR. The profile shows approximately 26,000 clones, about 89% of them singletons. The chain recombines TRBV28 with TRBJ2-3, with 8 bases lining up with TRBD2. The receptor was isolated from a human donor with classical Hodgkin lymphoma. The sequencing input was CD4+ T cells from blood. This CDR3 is CASSGGAPGADTQYF. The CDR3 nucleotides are TGTGCCAGCAGCGGGGGGGCCCCCGGGGCAGATACGCAGTATTTT.